Presented here are 23 T cell receptor beta chains from one specimen sequenced in a study of T cell responses to AZD1222 COVID-19 vaccine. The assay was immunoSEQ multiplex PCR, and TCRdb's table has in-frame clones only and misses some. The table shows 75,000 to 90,000 clones, with over 75% occurring only once. The sample consisted of peripheral blood, taken 28 days after the second AZD1222 dose. Receptors were obtained from an adult who received the AZD1222 COVID-19 vaccine.

J is TRBJ2-7 and V is TRBV29-1; TRBD2 matches 9 bases. V lost 0 bases, J lost 0 bases, and 3 bases stayed unmatched. In germline, CDR1 is SQVTM, CDR2 ANQGSEA. The CDR3 is made up of 15 amino acids. The CDR3 sequence is CSVEESGRSSYEQYF. DNA for the CDR3: TGCAGCGTTGAAGAAAGCGGGAGGAGCTCCTACGAGCAGTACTTC.

V and J are TRBV6-1 and TRBJ2-7, with 13 nucleotides matching TRBD2. J was trimmed by 1 base and V by 4 bases; bases with no gene match: 13. This CDR3 has 19 amino acids. Germline V CDR1 and CDR2: MNHNS, SASEGT. DNA for the CDR3: TGTGCCAGCAGTGGGTCAGGACAGACTAGCGGGAGGTATTCCTACGAGCAGTACTTC. Protein: CASSGSGQTSGRYSYEQYF.

This chain joins TRBV29-1 and TRBJ2-2; 9 positions match TRBD2. CDR1 and CDR2 (germline): SQVTM, ANQGSEA. V lost 1 base, J lost 5 bases, and 2 bases stayed unmatched. The CDR3 runs 14 residues. CDR3 nucleotide sequence: TGCAGCGTTGAAGTCGCGGGAGGGACCGGGGAGCTGTTTTTT. Amino acids: CSVEVAGGTGELFF.

The V call is TRBV3-1 (or the pseudogene TRBV3-2), the J call TRBJ2-5; 9 bases fit TRBD1. V shed 7 bases, J shed 2 bases, and the junction held 8 bases outside the gene matches. CDR3 size: 15 residues. Germline V lookup: CDR1 LGHDT, CDR2 YNNKEL (reference sequence). CDR3 amino acids: CASTLGTGHQETQYF. The CDR3 nucleotides are TGTGCCAGCACCTTAGGGACAGGGCATCAAGAGACCCAGTACTTC.

The V call is TRBV15, the J call TRBJ2-3; 8 bases match TRBD1. Germline CDR1 LNHNV, CDR2 YYDKDF (reference sequence). The CDR3 covers 15 residues. J lost 6 bases, V lost 0 bases, and 5 bases had no gene match. This CDR3 reads CATSRDDRGVDTQYF. CDR3 DNA sequence: TGTGCCACCAGCAGAGACGACAGGGGAGTGGATACGCAGTATTTT. The variable domain in full, with the rest retrieved from reference TRBV15 and TRBJ2-3, is DAMVIQNPRYQVTQFGKPVTLSCSQTLNHNVMYWYQQKSSQAPKLLFHYYDKDFNNEADTPDNFQSRRPNTSFCFLDIRSPGLGDTAMYLCATSRDDRGVDTQYFGPGTRLTVL.

This rearrangement joins TRBV6-2 or TRBV6-3 to TRBJ2-2, with TRBD2 identical over 8 bases. Germline CDR1 is MNHEY and CDR2 is SVGEGT. The CDR3 is made up of 15 amino acids. The V segment lost 2 bases and the J segment 6 bases; nucleotides outside the gene matches: 5. CDR3 sequence (DNA): TGTGCCAGCAGTTACAGCAGCGGGAGTGCCGGGGAGCTGTTTTTT. This codes for CASSYSSGSAGELFF.

The chain carries TRBV29-1 and TRBJ1-1; a weak D match, TRBD1 (6 bases). CDR3 size: 13 residues. Between the trimmed V and J ends, which lost 6 bases and 4 bases, there was a span of 15 bases. The V gene's germline CDR1 is SQVTM and CDR2 ANQGSEA. The CDR3 spells CSVARGGVTEAFF. CDR3 DNA sequence: TGCAGCGTCGCTCGAGGGGGGGTCACTGAAGCTTTCTTT.

This clone was detected only once. This rearrangement joins TRBV2 to TRBJ2-5, with D possibly being TRBD1 (6 bases). Germline V gives CDR1 SNHLY, CDR2 FYNNEI. The ends were cut back, 6 bases at V and 1 base at J, with 12 bases in the middle. CDR3 size: 14 residues. CDR3 sequence: CASRSGQVQETQYF. The CDR3 DNA reads TGTGCCAGCAGATCGGGACAAGTCCAAGAGACCCAGTACTTC.

The rearrangement links TRBV29-1 to TRBJ1-1; D is ambiguous. This CDR3 is built from 14 residues. Germline V gives CDR1 SQVTM, CDR2 ANQGSEA. The V and J ends lost 3 bases and 1 base respectively, with 12 bases between them. The CDR3 DNA is TGCAGCGTTGACAAGAACAGTCAGAACACTGAAGCTTTCTTT. Translating gives CSVDKNSQNTEAFF.

V is TRBV10-3 and J is TRBJ2-6, with D possibly being TRBD2 (5 bases). Germline V gene lookup returns CDR1 ENHRY and CDR2 SYGVKD. The CDR3 has 16 amino acids. V was clipped by 0 bases and J by 1 base, with 7 bases between them. The DNA of the CDR3 is TGTGCCATCAGTGAGTCGACGGGGTCTGGGGCCAACGTCCTGACTTTC. Its translation is CAISESTGSGANVLTF.

The V and J genes are TRBV30 and TRBJ1-2; the match to TRBD1 covers 9 bases. CDR1 and CDR2 (germline): GTSNPN, SVGIG (reference sequence). V lost 1 base and J lost 8; bases outside the gene matches: 5. The CDR3 consists of 13 residues. The CDR3 spells CAWSEQGAVGYTF. The CDR3, as DNA: TGTGCCTGGAGTGAACAGGGGGCGGTCGGCTACACCTTC.

This clone was seen only a few times. The rearrangement uses TRBV5-1 and TRBJ1-4; 8 bases fit TRBD1. The ends lost 5 bases at V and 3 bases at J; junction bases unmatched: 9. There are 16 residues in the CDR3. Germline lookup yields CDR1 SGHRS and CDR2 YFSETQ. The CDR3 DNA sequence: TGCGCCAGCAGTGATCTTGAGACAGGGGCTAATGAAAAACTGTTTTTT. Its translation is CASSDLETGANEKLFF.

This sequence joins TRBV24-1 and TRBJ1-2, with TRBD1 as a possible D gene (6 bases). In germline, CDR1 is KGHDR, CDR2 SFDVKD. Trimming took 3 bases from V and 2 from J, leaving 15 bases between them. This CDR3 is 16 amino acids long. CDR3 protein: CATSDRGGQPNYGYTF. CDR3 sequence (DNA): TGTGCCACCAGTGATCGAGGCGGACAGCCGAACTATGGCTACACCTTC.

J is TRBJ2-3 and V is TRBV3-1 (or the pseudogene TRBV3-2), with TRBD1 matching over 7 bases. Germline-derived CDR1 and CDR2 are LGHDT and YNNKEL (reference sequence). The CDR3 has 14 amino acids. V was clipped by 5 bases and J by 2 bases; unmatched bases: 4. CDR3 region: CASSSGQATDTQYF. The CDR3 bases are TGTGCCAGCAGCTCAGGACAGGCCACAGATACGCAGTATTTT.

The chain has TRBV14 and TRBJ1-1; no definite D call. The CDR3 totals 12 residues. V was pared by 4 bases and J by 4 bases, with 7 bases between. Looked up from germline, CDR1 is SGHDN and CDR2 is FVKESK. CDR3 in DNA: TGTGCCAGCAGCCGCACCGGCACTGAAGCTTTCTTT. Residues: CASSRTGTEAFF.

Only one count was recorded for this clone. The chain carries TRBV5-1 and TRBJ2-7; the match to TRBD1 covers 10 bases. J lost 4 bases, V lost 5 bases, and 6 bases had no gene match. The CDR3 has 14 residues. Germline lookup yields CDR1 SGHRS and CDR2 YFSETQ. The CDR3 loop is CASRRRQGAYEQYF. CDR3 nucleotide sequence: TGCGCCAGCAGGCGGAGACAGGGGGCTTACGAGCAGTACTTC.

V usage is TRBV2 and J usage is TRBJ2-1; 7 bases map to TRBD1. The CDR3 sequence is 15 residues long. CDR1 SNHLY and CDR2 FYNNEI come from the germline V gene. V shed 6 bases and J 2 bases; nucleotides not matched to a gene: 7. CDR3 amino acids: CASRSQGGAYNEQFF. For the CDR3, the DNA is TGTGCCAGCAGGTCGCAAGGGGGCGCCTACAATGAGCAGTTCTTC.

The chain is built from TRBV27 and TRBJ1-2; D is unresolved. Trimming cost V 5 bases and J 4 bases, with 11 bases left between them. The CDR3 contains 13 residues. CDR1 is MNHEY, CDR2 SMNVEV, per germline (reference sequence). The CDR3 protein is CASSTRAGYGYTF. CDR3 bases: TGTGCCAGCAGTACACGGGCCGGCTATGGCTACACCTTC.

The chain carries TRBV19 and TRBJ2-1, with TRBD2 matching 9 bases. Germline V gene data show CDR1 as LNHDA and CDR2 as SQIVND (reference sequence). Trimming at V came to 8 bases and at J to 2 bases, leaving 4 bases not matched to a gene. The CDR3 contains 14 residues. The CDR3 loop is CASEAGGPYNEQFF. CDR3 DNA: TGTGCCAGTGAGGCGGGGGGGCCCTACAATGAGCAGTTCTTC.

This clone was observed a handful of times. This sequence joins TRBV7-2 and TRBJ1-5; D gene ambiguous. Trimming shortened V by 3 bases and J by 1 base, and 10 bases separated the two germline ends. Germline lookup yields CDR1 SGHTA and CDR2 FQGNSA. This CDR3 contains 15 residues. CDR3 sequence (DNA): TGTGCCAGCAGCTTTCAGGCGATAAGCAATCAGCCCCAGCATTTT. It yields the protein CASSFQAISNQPQHF.

The genes are TRBV30 and TRBJ2-7, with D perhaps TRBD1 (6 bases). V shed 2 bases and J shed 3 bases, with 11 bases lying between them. CDR3 length equals 13 residues. Germline V CDR1 and CDR2: GTSNPN, SVGIG (reference sequence). The chain's CDR3 is CAWSTGIGYEQYF. CDR3 sequence (DNA): TGTGCCTGGAGTACAGGGATAGGCTACGAGCAGTACTTC.

The gene calls are TRBV3-1 (or the pseudogene TRBV3-2) and TRBJ2-7; D is perhaps TRBD1 (6 bases). Per germline, CDR1 LGHDT and CDR2 YNNKEL (reference sequence). This CDR3 has 13 residues. Trimming cost V 4 bases and J 5 bases, with 12 bases left between them. CDR3 region: CASSPFGGHEQYF. The CDR3 nucleotides are TGTGCCAGCAGCCCTTTTGGGGGCCACGAGCAGTACTTC.

This chain uses TRBV3-1 (or the pseudogene TRBV3-2) with TRBJ1-1; D is unclear. V lost 0 bases, J lost 1 base, and 15 bases lay in between. CDR1 is LGHDT, CDR2 YNNKEL, per germline (reference sequence). CDR3 length equals 17 residues. This CDR3 reads CASSQDPWGVTNTEAFF. As DNA, the CDR3 is TGTGCCAGCAGCCAAGATCCTTGGGGAGTCACGAACACTGAAGCTTTCTTT.